The T cell receptor beta chain under discussion was sequenced for a study of blood T cell repertoires in COVID-19. The wider study: T cells, B-cell-depleted T cells, or PBMCs provided the cDNA or gDNA that served as material.

This CDR3 is built from 13 residues. CDR1 MNHEY and CDR2 SMNVEV come from the germline V gene (reference sequence). The V end lost 3 bases, the J end lost 7 bases, and 12 bases lay between the germline ends. How the authors handled the data: Nucleated cell counts were estimated from reference gene primer amplification. Only in-frame clones appear in the TCRdb table, and some are missing; sequencing was by immunoSEQ multiplex PCR. That table furnishes V, J and clone size, whereas the DNA furnished D and trimming. The table includes about 380,000 clones, about 88% detected once. Study members were between about 18 and 95 years old and lived in 24 US regions. Categorization into cohorts depended on clinical history that participants reported.

Sequencing was done on a sample of PBMCs or T cells enriched from blood (not recorded which). This chain joins TRBV27 and TRBJ2-5; TRBD1 might be the D (5 bases). The TCR comes from a woman younger than 30 who had recovered from COVID-19. This chain's CDR3 is CASSFSDTWTQYF. CDR3 DNA sequence: TGTGCCAGCAGTTTCTCGGACACCTGGACCCAGTACTTC.